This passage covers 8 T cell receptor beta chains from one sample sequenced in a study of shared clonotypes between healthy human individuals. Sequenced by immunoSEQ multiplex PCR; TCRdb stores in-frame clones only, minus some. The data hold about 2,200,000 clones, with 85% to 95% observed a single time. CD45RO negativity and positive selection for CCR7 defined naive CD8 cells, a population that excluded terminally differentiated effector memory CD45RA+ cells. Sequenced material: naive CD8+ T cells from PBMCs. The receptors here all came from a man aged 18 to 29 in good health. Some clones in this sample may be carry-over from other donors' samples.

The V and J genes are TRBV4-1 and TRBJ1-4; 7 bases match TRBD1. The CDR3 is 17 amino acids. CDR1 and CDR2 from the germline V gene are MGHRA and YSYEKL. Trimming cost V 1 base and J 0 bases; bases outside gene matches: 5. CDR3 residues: CASSQVPGGATNEKLFF. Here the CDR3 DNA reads TGCGCCAGCAGCCAAGTCCCAGGGGGAGCAACTAATGAAAAACTGTTTTTT.

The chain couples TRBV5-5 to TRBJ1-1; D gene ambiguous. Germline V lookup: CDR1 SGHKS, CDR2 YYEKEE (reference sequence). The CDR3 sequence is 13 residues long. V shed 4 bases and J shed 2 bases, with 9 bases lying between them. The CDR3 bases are TGTGCCAGCAGCCCCGGCCTCAACACTGAAGCTTTCTTT. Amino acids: CASSPGLNTEAFF.

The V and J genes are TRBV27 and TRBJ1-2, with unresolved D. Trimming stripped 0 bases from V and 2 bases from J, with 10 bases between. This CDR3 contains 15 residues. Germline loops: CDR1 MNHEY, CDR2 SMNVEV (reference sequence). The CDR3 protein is CASSLSGGFNYGYTF. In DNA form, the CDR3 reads TGTGCCAGCAGTTTATCAGGAGGGTTCAACTATGGCTACACCTTC.

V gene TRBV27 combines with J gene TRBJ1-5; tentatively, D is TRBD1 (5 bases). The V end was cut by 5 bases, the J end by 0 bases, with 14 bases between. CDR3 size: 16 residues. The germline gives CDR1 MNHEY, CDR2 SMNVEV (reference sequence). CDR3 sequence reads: CASSASAGDSNQPQHF. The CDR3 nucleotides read TGTGCCAGCAGTGCCTCGGCGGGGGATAGCAATCAGCCCCAGCATTTT.

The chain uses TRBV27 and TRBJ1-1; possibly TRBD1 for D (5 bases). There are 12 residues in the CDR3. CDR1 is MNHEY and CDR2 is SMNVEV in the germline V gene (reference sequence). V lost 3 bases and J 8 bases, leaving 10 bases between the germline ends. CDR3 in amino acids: CASSFRGVEAFF. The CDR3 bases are TGTGCCAGCAGTTTTAGGGGTGTCGAAGCTTTCTTT.

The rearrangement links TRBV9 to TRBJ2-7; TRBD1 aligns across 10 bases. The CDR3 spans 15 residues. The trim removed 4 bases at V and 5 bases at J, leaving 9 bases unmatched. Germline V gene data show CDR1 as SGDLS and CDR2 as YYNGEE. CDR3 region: CASSQSGTGANEQYF. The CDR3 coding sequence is TGTGCCAGCAGCCAATCCGGGACAGGGGCAAACGAGCAGTACTTC. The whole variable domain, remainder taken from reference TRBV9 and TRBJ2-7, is DSGVTQTPKHLITATGQRVTLRCSPRSGDLSVYWYQQSLDQGLQFLIQYYNGEERAKGNILERFSAQQFPDLHSELNLSSLELGDSALYFCASSQSGTGANEQYFGPGTRLTVT.

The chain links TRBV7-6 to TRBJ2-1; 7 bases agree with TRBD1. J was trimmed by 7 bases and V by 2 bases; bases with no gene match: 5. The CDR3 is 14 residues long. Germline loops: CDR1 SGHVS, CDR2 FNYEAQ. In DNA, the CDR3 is TGTGCCAGCAGCTTATTGCGCAGGGGGAATGAGCAGTTCTTC. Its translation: CASSLLRRGNEQFF.

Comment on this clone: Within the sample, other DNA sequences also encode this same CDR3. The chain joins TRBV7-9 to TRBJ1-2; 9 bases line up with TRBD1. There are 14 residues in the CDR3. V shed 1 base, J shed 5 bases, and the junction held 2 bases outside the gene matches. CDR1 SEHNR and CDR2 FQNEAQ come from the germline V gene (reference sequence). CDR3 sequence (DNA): TGTGCCAGCAGCTTAGGCGGGACAGGGTATGGCTACACCTTC. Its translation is CASSLGGTGYGYTF.